This is a list of T cell receptor beta chains from one sample in a study of siplizumab effects on memory and regulatory T cells. Repertoires were generated with immunoSEQ multiplex PCR, while TCRdb's copy carries only in-frame clones and drops some. This repertoire shows 100,000 to 110,000 clones, 91% found once; its top ten account for 0.14% to 0.15%. Input material: CD4+ T cells sorted from blood. The receptors derive from a human donor in good health. Both conserved end residues are part of each CDR3. D genes are given only for firm matches. The size field is filled for only some rows; it gives once, few, many or a size class.

d_call	clone_size	v_call	j_call	cdr3_nt	cdr3_aa
-	-	TRBV29-1	TRBJ1-3	TGCAGCGCCGCGGGTCTGCGGACATCTGGAAACACCATATATTTT	CSAAGLRTSGNTIYF
TRBD1	-	TRBV28	TRBJ2-7	TGTGCCAGCAGCCACGGACAGGGTACCTACGAGCAGTACTTC	CASSHGQGTYEQYF
-	-	TRBV19	TRBJ2-1	TGTGCCAGTAGTATAGATTCAGGCACGTATGAGCAGTTCTTC	CASSIDSGTYEQFF
-	-	TRBV6-5	TRBJ2-7	TGTGCCAGCAGTTACTCGAGGGGCGAGCAGTACTTC	CASSYSRGEQYF
-	-	TRBV6-5	TRBJ1-1	TGTGCCAGCAGTTACGGGCCAGGGCGGAGGAACACTGAAGCTTTCTTT	CASSYGPGRRNTEAFF
-	-	TRBV6-1	TRBJ2-7	TGTGCCAGCAGTGAAAACGGCCGACTAGGAGAGCAGTACTTC	CASSENGRLGEQYF
-	-	TRBV19	TRBJ2-7	TGTGCCAGTAGTCTAATAAGTGGTTCTCTCGAGCAGTACTTC	CASSLISGSLEQYF
-	once	TRBV18	TRBJ1-1	TGTGCCAGCTCACCAGGCAGGGGTTACACTGAAGCTTTCTTT	CASSPGRGYTEAFF
TRBD1	-	TRBV4-3	TRBJ2-7	TGCGCCAGCAGCCAAATGTCAGGGGGCGCGAAGTACTTC	CASSQMSGGAKYF
-	-	TRBV7-6	TRBJ2-7	TGTGCCAGCAGCTTACAAACAGGGCGGGAGCAGTACTTC	CASSLQTGREQYF
TRBD2	-	TRBV5-6	TRBJ2-5	TGTGCCAGCAGCTTCAGGACTAGCGGGCTGCCGGAGACCCAGTACTTC	CASSFRTSGLPETQYF
TRBD1	-	TRBV9	TRBJ2-2	TGTGCCAGCAGCGTATCCGAACCAACAGGGGGCCAGTTCGCGAACACCGGGGAGCTGTTTTTT	CASSVSEPTGGQFANTGELFF
TRBD2	-	TRBV14	TRBJ2-1	TGTGCCAGCAGCCAACTAGCGGGGGCCAATGAGCAGTTCTTC	CASSQLAGANEQFF
TRBD1	-	TRBV28	TRBJ2-7	TGTGCCAGCAGTTCGCCGGACAGGTACTTCGAGCAGTACTTC	CASSSPDRYFEQYF
-	once	TRBV6-6	TRBJ2-5	TGTGCCAGCAGTTACTCCGGGGTCCAAGAGACCCAGTACTTC	CASSYSGVQETQYF
-	-	TRBV10-3	TRBJ1-1	TGTGCCGTAGGTGGAAATCCCGTGAACACTGAAGCTTTCTTT	CAVGGNPVNTEAFF
TRBD1	-	TRBV28	TRBJ2-7	TGTGCCTCCTACTCCGGGACAGGGGCCTACGAGCAGTACTTC	CASYSGTGAYEQYF
TRBD2	-	TRBV5-3	TRBJ2-1	TGTGCCAGAAGCTTGGAGGCACTAGCGTATGCTTCCTACAATGAGCAGTTCTTC	CARSLEALAYASYNEQFF
-	once	TRBV18	TRBJ1-1	TGTGCCAGCTCACGTCAGGAGGGAAGCGCTGAAGCTTTCTTT	CASSRQEGSAEAFF
-	-	TRBV5-5	TRBJ1-1	TGTGCCAGCAGCTTGGCCAACACTGAAGCTTTCTTT	CASSLANTEAFF
-	-	TRBV19	TRBJ2-2	TGTGCCAGTTTGACCGGGACGGTGAACACCGGGGAGCTGTTTTTT	CASLTGTVNTGELFF
TRBD1	-	TRBV27	TRBJ1-6	TGTGCCAGAGCCCCCTACAGGGGGCCTTATTCACCCCTCCACTTT	CARAPYRGPYSPLHF
-	-	TRBV2	TRBJ2-4	TGTGCCAGCAGCATCATAGATCCCAAAAACATTCAGTACTTC	CASSIIDPKNIQYF
-	-	TRBV7-3	TRBJ2-3	TGTGCCAGCAGCTTAACTAGCGGGGCAGGGGGAGATACGCAGTATTTT	CASSLTSGAGGDTQYF